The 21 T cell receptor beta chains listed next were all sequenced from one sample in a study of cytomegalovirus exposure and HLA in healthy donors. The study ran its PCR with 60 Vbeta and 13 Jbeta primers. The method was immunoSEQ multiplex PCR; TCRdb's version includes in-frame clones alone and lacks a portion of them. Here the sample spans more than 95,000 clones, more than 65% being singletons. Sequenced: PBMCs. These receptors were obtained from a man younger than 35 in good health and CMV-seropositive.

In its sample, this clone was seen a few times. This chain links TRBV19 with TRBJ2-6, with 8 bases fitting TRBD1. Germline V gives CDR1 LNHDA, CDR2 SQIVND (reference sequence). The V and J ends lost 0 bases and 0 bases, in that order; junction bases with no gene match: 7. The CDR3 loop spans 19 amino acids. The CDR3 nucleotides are TGTGCCAGTAGTATAGATTGGGACAGGACCATCTCTGGGGCCAACGTCCTGACTTTC. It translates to CASSIDWDRTISGANVLTF.

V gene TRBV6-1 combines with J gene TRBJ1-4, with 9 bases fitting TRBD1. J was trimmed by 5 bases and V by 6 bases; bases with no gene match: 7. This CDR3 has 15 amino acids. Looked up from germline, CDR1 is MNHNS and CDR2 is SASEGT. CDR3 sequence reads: CASRVGDRDNEKLFF. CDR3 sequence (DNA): TGTGCCAGCAGGGTCGGGGACAGGGACAATGAAAAACTGTTTTTT.

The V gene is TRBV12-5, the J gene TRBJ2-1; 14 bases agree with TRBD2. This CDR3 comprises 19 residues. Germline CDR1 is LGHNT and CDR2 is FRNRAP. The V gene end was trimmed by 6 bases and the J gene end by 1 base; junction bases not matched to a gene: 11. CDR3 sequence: CASGLETSGRAESYNEQFF. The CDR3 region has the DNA TGTGCTAGTGGCCTTGAGACTAGCGGGAGGGCCGAGTCCTACAATGAGCAGTTCTTC.

CDR3 residues: CASSYSGVDPYEQYF. The CDR3 bases are TGTGCCAGCAGTTACTCGGGAGTAGACCCATACGAGCAGTACTTC. V is TRBV6-5 and J is TRBJ2-7; maybe TRBD2 (5 bases). The germline CDR1 and CDR2 sequences are MNHEY and SVGAGI. The CDR3 is 15 residues long. V lost 0 bases to trimming and J lost 4 bases, with 13 bases between them.

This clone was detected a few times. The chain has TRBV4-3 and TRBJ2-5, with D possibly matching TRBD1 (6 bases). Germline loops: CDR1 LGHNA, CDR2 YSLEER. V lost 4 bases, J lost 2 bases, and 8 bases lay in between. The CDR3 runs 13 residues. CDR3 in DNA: TGCGCCAGCAGCCCTAGGGGGCAAGAGACCCAGTACTTC. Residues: CASSPRGQETQYF.

The CDR3 protein is CASSKGTSEQYF. In DNA, the CDR3 is TGCGCCAGCAGCAAAGGGACTAGCGAGCAGTACTTC. The chain joins TRBV5-1 to TRBJ2-7, with 8 bases matching TRBD2. CDR1 and CDR2 (germline): SGHRS, YFSETQ. CDR3 length: 12 amino acids. After removal of 4 bases from V and 6 bases from J, the junction contained 3 bases not matched to a gene.

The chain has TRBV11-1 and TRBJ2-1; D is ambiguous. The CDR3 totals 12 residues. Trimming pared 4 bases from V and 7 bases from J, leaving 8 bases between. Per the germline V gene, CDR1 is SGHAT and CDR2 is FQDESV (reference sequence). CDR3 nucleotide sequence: TGTGCCAGCAGCTCGCTGGCAAATGAGCAGTTCTTC. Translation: CASSSLANEQFF.

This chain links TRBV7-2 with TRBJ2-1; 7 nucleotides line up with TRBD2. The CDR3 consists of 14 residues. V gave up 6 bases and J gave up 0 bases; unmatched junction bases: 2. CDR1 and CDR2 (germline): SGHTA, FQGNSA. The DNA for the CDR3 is TGTGCCAGCAGGCGGGGGAGCTCCTACAATGAGCAGTTCTTC. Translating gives CASRRGSSYNEQFF.

CDR3 loop: CASSLVGQGANEQFF. The CDR3 DNA sequence: TGCGCCAGCAGCTTGGTGGGACAGGGGGCAAATGAGCAGTTCTTC. The V and J genes are TRBV5-1 and TRBJ2-1; 12 nucleotides line up with TRBD1. The CDR3 length is 15 residues. Germline loops: CDR1 SGHRS, CDR2 YFSETQ. The trim removed 0 bases at V and 7 bases at J, leaving 2 bases unmatched.

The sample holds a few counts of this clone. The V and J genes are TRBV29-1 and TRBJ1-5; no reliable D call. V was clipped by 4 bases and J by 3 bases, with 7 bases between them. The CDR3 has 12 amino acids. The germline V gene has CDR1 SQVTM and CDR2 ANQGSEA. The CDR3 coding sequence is TGCAGCGTTGGGTGGGCCAATCAGCCCCAGCATTTT. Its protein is CSVGWANQPQHF. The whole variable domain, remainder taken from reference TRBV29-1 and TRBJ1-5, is SAVISQKPSRDICQRGTSLTIQCQVDSQVTMMFWYRQQPGQSLTLIATANQGSEATYESGFVIDKFPISRPNLTFSTLTVSNMSPEDSSIYLCSVGWANQPQHFGDGTRLSIL.

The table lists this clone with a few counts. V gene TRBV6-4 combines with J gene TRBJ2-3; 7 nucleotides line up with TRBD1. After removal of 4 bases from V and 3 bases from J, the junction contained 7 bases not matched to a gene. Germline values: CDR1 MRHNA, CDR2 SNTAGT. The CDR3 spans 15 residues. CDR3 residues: CASSGTGEVTDTQYF. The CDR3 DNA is TGTGCCAGCAGTGGTACAGGGGAAGTTACAGATACGCAGTATTTT.

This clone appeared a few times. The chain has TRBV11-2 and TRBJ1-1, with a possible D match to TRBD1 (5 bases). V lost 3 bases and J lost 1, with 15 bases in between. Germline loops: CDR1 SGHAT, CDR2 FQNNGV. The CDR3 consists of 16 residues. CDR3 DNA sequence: TGTGCCAGCAGCTTGAATAGTGTAGGGGAGAACACTGAAGCTTTCTTT. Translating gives CASSLNSVGENTEAFF.

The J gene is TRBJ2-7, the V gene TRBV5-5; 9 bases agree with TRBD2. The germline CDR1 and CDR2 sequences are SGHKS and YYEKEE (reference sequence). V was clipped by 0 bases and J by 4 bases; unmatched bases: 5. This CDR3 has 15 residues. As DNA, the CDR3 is TGTGCCAGCAGCTTGGTGCGGGGGGGGTGGTACGAGCAGTACTTC. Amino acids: CASSLVRGGWYEQYF.

As DNA, the CDR3 is TGTGCCAGCAGCCCTTCAGGTGCTTCGGCAGGGGGCACTGAAGCTTTCTTT. This codes for CASSPSGASAGGTEAFF. The rearrangement links TRBV9 to TRBJ1-1; 7 bases fit TRBD1. Germline V gives CDR1 SGDLS, CDR2 YYNGEE. J gave up 4 bases and V 4 bases, and 16 bases lay outside the gene matches. This CDR3 has 17 amino acids. The full variable domain, its missing parts supplied by reference TRBV9 and TRBJ1-1, is DSGVTQTPKHLITATGQRVTLRCSPRSGDLSVYWYQQSLDQGLQFLIQYYNGEERAKGNILERFSAQQFPDLHSELNLSSLELGDSALYFCASSPSGASAGGTEAFFGQGTRLTVV.

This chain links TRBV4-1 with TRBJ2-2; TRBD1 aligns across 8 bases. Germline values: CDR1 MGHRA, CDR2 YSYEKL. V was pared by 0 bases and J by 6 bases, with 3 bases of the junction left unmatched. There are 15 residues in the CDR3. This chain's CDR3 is CASSQDPQGAGELFF. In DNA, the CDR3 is TGCGCCAGCAGCCAAGATCCACAGGGGGCCGGGGAGCTGTTTTTT.

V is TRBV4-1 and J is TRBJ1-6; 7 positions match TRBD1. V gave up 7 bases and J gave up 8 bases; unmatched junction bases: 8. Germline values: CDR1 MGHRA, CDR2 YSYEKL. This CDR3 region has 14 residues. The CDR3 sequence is CASNNRDSYSPLHF. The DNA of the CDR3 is TGCGCCAGCAACAACCGGGACAGCTATTCACCCCTCCACTTT.

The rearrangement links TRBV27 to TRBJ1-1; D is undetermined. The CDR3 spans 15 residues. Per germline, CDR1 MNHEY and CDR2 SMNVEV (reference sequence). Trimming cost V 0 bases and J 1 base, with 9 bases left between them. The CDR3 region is CASSLSPYGNTEAFF. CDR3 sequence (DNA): TGTGCCAGCAGTTTATCCCCGTACGGGAACACTGAAGCTTTCTTT.

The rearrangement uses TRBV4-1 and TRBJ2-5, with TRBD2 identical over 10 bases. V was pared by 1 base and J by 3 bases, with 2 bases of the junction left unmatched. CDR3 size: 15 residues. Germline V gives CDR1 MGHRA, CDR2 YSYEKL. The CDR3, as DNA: TGCGCCAGCAGCCAAGGTCTAGCGGGGGAAGAGACCCAGTACTTC. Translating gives CASSQGLAGEETQYF.

The CDR3 sequence: CASSAAYRDGYTF. CDR3 in DNA: TGTGCCAGCAGTGCGGCATACAGGGATGGCTACACCTTC. V gene TRBV25-1 combines with J gene TRBJ1-2, with a tentative D call TRBD1 (6 bases). This CDR3 spans 13 amino acids. V was cut by 4 bases and J by 6 bases, with 12 bases left in between. Germline V gene lookup returns CDR1 MGHDK and CDR2 SYGVNS.

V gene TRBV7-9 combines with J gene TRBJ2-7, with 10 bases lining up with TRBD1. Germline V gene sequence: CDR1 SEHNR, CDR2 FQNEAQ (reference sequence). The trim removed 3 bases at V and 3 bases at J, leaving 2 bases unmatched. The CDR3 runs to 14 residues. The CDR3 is CASSFRTGGYEQYF. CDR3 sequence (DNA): TGTGCCAGCAGCTTCAGGACAGGGGGCTACGAGCAGTACTTC. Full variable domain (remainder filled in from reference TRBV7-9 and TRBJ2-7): DTGVSQNPRHKITKRGQNVTFRCDPISEHNRLYWYRQTLGQGPEFLTYFQNEAQLEKSRLLSDRFSAERPKGSFSTLEIQRTEQGDSAMYLCASSFRTGGYEQYFGPGTRLTVT.

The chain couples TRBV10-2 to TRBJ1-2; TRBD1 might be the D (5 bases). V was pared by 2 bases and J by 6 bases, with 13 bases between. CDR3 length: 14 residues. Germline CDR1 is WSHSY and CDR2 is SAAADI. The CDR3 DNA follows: TGCGCCAGCAGTGAGAATCGGGCGGGGGATGGCTACACCTTC. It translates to CASSENRAGDGYTF.